Listed here are 20 T cell receptor beta chains from one sample, sequenced in a study of cytomegalovirus exposure and HLA in healthy donors. Vbeta (60) and Jbeta (13) primers were used in the PCR. Some clones are missing from TCRdb's copy, which holds only in-frame ones; the method was immunoSEQ multiplex PCR. Of around 150,000 clones in the sample, approximately 77% were seen once. Sequencing was performed on PBMCs. The receptors were gathered from a woman in her 40s in good health and CMV-seronegative.

The rearrangement uses TRBV29-1 and TRBJ2-1, with TRBD1 matching over 10 bases. The CDR3 is 14 amino acids. V lost 8 bases and J lost 6; bases outside the gene matches: 10. The germline gives CDR1 SQVTM, CDR2 ANQGSEA. DNA of the CDR3: TGCAGCCATACATTGGGACAGGGGTTCAATGAGCAGTTCTTC. It encodes CSHTLGQGFNEQFF.

CDR3 in amino acids: CASSRTGTSGGLRTGELFF. CDR3 coding DNA: TGTGCCAGCAGCCGCACCGGGACTAGCGGGGGCTTGCGCACCGGGGAGCTGTTTTTT. This chain connects TRBV5-4 to TRBJ2-2, with 14 nucleotides matching TRBD2. The germline V gene has CDR1 SGHNT and CDR2 YYREEE (reference sequence). CDR3 length: 19 residues. With V trimmed by 4 bases and J by 4 bases, 12 bases remained unmatched.

This clone was counted a few times. The chain links TRBV4-1 to TRBJ2-7, with 9 bases that match TRBD2. The germline CDR1 and CDR2 sequences are MGHRA and YSYEKL. J was trimmed by 6 bases and V by 0 bases; bases with no gene match: 9. This CDR3 has 16 amino acids. CDR3 sequence (DNA): TGCGCCAGCAGCCAAGATCAAGTGGCGGGGGGGCGCGAGCAGTACTTC. Translating gives CASSQDQVAGGREQYF.

This clone was detected a few times. The rearrangement links TRBV7-6 to TRBJ2-7, with 7 bases fitting TRBD1. J was trimmed by 3 bases and V by 0 bases; bases with no gene match: 8. Germline V gene lookup returns CDR1 SGHVS and CDR2 FNYEAQ. CDR3 length: 16 amino acids. CDR3 bases: TGTGCCAGCAGCTTAGCCGTGCGCGCAGGGGGCTACGAGCAGTACTTC. As protein: CASSLAVRAGGYEQYF.

This sequence joins TRBV6-1 and TRBJ1-3; D might be TRBD1 (5 bases). This CDR3 region has 15 residues. The V gene's germline CDR1 is MNHNS and CDR2 SASEGT. The V end lost 6 bases, the J end lost 2 bases, and 14 bases lay between the germline ends. CDR3 sequence reads: CASRAGRVTGNTIYF. The CDR3 coding sequence is TGTGCCAGCAGGGCAGGGAGGGTAACTGGAAACACCATATATTTT.

This clone was seen more than once but under ten times. The rearrangement uses TRBV19 and TRBJ1-2; 10 nucleotides line up with TRBD1. V shed 5 bases and J 7 bases; nucleotides not matched to a gene: 4. CDR1 LNHDA and CDR2 SQIVND come from the germline V gene (reference sequence). The CDR3 extends over 13 amino acids. The CDR3 DNA sequence: TGTGCCAGTAGTGACAGGGGGCCCGGTGGCTACACCTTC. This gives the protein CASSDRGPGGYTF.

The chain has TRBV9 and TRBJ2-5, with 8 bases lining up with TRBD2. The end of the DNA is better explained by TRBJ2-7, so the J call may be wrong. This CDR3 spans 14 amino acids. CDR1 is SGDLS and CDR2 is YYNGEE in the germline V gene. For the CDR3, the DNA is TGTGCCAGCAGCGTAGACGGGGGGGCCTACGAGCAGTACTTC. This translates into CASSVDGGAYEQYF.

This clone was detected a few times. The chain combines TRBV4-3 with TRBJ1-2, with TRBD1 as a possible D gene (6 bases). CDR1 and CDR2 from the germline V gene are LGHNA and YSLEER. The CDR3 is made up of 13 amino acids. V was cut by 8 bases and J by 2 bases, with 12 bases left in between. The CDR3 is CASGQGLNYGYTF. CDR3 coding DNA: TGCGCCAGCGGTCAGGGGCTGAACTATGGCTACACCTTC.

The sample holds a few counts of this clone. J is TRBJ1-4 and V is TRBV28; tentatively, D is TRBD1 (5 bases). V shed 4 bases and J shed 8 bases, with 14 bases lying between them. CDR1 and CDR2 from the germline V gene are MDHEN and SYDVKM. The CDR3 has 14 amino acids. CDR3 protein: CASSWNGGEEKLFF. Here the CDR3 DNA reads TGTGCCAGCAGTTGGAATGGGGGGGAAGAAAAACTGTTTTTT.

The chain recombines TRBV6-6 with TRBJ1-1, with 8 bases identical to TRBD1. Germline CDR1 is MNHNY and CDR2 is SVGAGI (reference sequence). The CDR3 is made up of 15 amino acids. The junction had 6 bases not matched to a gene; V was cut back by 5 bases and J by 1 base. Here the CDR3 reads CASSHTGTGNTEAFF. CDR3 DNA sequence: TGTGCCAGCAGTCACACCGGGACAGGGAACACTGAAGCTTTCTTT.

Worth noting for this clone: Compared with germline, one end of the junction differs, possibly owing to a read error. Other nucleotide sequences in the sample specify the same CDR3. The J gene is TRBJ1-4, the V gene TRBV5-1; D might be TRBD1 (6 bases). The CDR3 loop spans 15 amino acids. The V gene's germline CDR1 is SGHRS and CDR2 YFSETQ. The CDR3 nucleotides read TGCGCCAGCAGTTTGGAGGGGGCAACTAATGAAAAACTGTTTTTT. Translated, it gives CASSLEGATNEKLFF.

CDR3 DNA: TGTGCCAGCAGCTTATCAGATTACGAGCAGTACTTC. Amino acid sequence: CASSLSDYEQYF. This chain connects TRBV7-9 to TRBJ2-7; D is uncertain. The CDR3 has 12 amino acids. Trimming shortened V by 2 bases and J by 4 bases, and 6 bases separated the two germline ends. Germline V lookup: CDR1 SEHNR, CDR2 FQNEAQ (reference sequence).

The sample holds a few counts of this clone. V gene TRBV5-6 combines with J gene TRBJ2-1; tentative D call: TRBD1 (6 bases). Germline V gives CDR1 SGHDT, CDR2 YYEEEE. The V end was cut by 2 bases, the J end by 1 base, with 7 bases between. CDR3 length: 14 residues. CDR3: CASSLGTSYNEQFF. CDR3 coding DNA: TGTGCCAGCAGCTTAGGGACATCCTACAATGAGCAGTTCTTC.

The rearrangement links TRBV28 to TRBJ2-3; perhaps TRBD1 as D (5 bases). CDR1 and CDR2 (germline): MDHEN, SYDVKM. V was shortened by 6 bases and J by 3 bases, with 16 bases between the two germline ends. The CDR3 has 15 amino acids. The DNA for the CDR3 is TGTGCCAGCAGCCCCGACAGATACTTGACAGATACGCAGTATTTT. Translation: CASSPDRYLTDTQYF.

The gene calls are TRBV18 and TRBJ2-2; 8 bases fit TRBD1. Germline assignment: CDR1 KGHSH and CDR2 LQKENI. The length of the CDR3 is 14 residues. The ends lost 3 bases at V and 6 bases at J; junction bases unmatched: 3. CDR3 protein: CASSPDRGAGELFF. The CDR3 DNA is TGTGCCAGCTCACCTGACAGGGGCGCCGGGGAGCTGTTTTTT.

J is TRBJ2-6 and V is TRBV27, with a weak D call TRBD2 (5 bases). V lost 5 bases to trimming and J lost 6 bases, with 8 bases between them. Germline loops: CDR1 MNHEY, CDR2 SMNVEV (reference sequence). The CDR3 runs 13 residues. DNA of the CDR3: TGTGCCAGCAGTGACGGGGAGGCCAACGTCCTGACTTTC. Its translation: CASSDGEANVLTF.

This sequence joins TRBV5-6 and TRBJ1-1; 11 bases map to TRBD1. Trimming cost V 3 bases and J 4 bases; bases outside gene matches: 11. Per germline, CDR1 SGHDT and CDR2 YYEEEE. This CDR3 spans 17 amino acids. CDR3 amino acids: CASSSQAGQGAATEAFF. DNA of the CDR3: TGTGCCAGCAGCTCCCAGGCAGGACAGGGGGCGGCCACTGAAGCTTTCTTT.

The chain recombines TRBV19 with TRBJ1-1, with D hard to call. The CDR3 has 15 amino acids. V was pared by 4 bases and J by 2 bases, with 14 bases between. Germline V lookup: CDR1 LNHDA, CDR2 SQIVND (reference sequence). DNA of the CDR3: TGTGCCAGTAGTACCCCGGCGGCAGTTAACACTGAAGCTTTCTTT. This translates into CASSTPAAVNTEAFF.

The CDR3 sequence: CASRSSGGARETQYF. CDR3 nucleotide sequence: TGTGCCAGCAGAAGTAGCGGGGGGGCCCGAGAGACCCAGTACTTC. V is TRBV6-5 and J is TRBJ2-5; 11 bases align to TRBD2. Germline V CDR1 and CDR2: MNHEY, SVGAGI. J lost 4 bases, V lost 6 bases, and 7 bases had no gene match. The CDR3 runs 15 residues.

The V gene is TRBV4-3, the J gene TRBJ2-4, with TRBD1 identical over 7 bases. CDR3 length: 15 amino acids. Germline CDR1 is LGHNA and CDR2 is YSLEER. The junction had 8 bases not matched to a gene; V was cut back by 3 bases and J by 6 bases. The CDR3 reads CASSQSGAGGNIQYF. CDR3 coding DNA: TGCGCCAGCAGCCAGTCCGGGGCAGGGGGAAACATTCAGTACTTC.